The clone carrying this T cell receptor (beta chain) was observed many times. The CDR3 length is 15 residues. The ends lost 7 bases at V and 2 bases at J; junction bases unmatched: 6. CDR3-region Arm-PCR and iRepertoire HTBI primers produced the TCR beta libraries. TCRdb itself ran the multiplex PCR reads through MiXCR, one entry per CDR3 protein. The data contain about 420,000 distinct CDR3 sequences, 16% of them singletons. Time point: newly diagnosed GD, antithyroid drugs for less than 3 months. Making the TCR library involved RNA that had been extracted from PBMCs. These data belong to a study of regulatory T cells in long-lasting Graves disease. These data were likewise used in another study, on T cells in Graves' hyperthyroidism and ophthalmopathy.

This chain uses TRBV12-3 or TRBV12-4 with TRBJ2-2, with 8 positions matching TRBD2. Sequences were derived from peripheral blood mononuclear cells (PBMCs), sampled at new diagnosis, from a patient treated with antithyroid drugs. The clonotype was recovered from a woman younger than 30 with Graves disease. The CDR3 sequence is CASKERETNTGELFF. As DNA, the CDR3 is TGTGCCAGCAAAGAGCGGGAGACCAACACCGGGGAGCTGTTTTTT.